Listed below are T cell receptor beta chains from one sample, sequenced in a study of cytomegalovirus exposure and HLA in healthy donors. The protocol was immunoSEQ multiplex PCR, while the TCRdb copy is restricted to in-frame clones and leaves out a portion. The table lists around 58,000 clones. Sequenced material: PBMCs. These receptors were taken from a man aged 50-60 years in good health and CMV-seropositive. Both conserved end residues are part of each CDR3. The D gene is left open where the match is weak.

>TRBJ2-1|TRBV19|TRBD1
TGTGCCAGTAGTACTCGAGGGACAGGGGGGTTTAAAGGGCAGTTCTTC
CASSTRGTGGFKGQFF
>TRBJ2-7|TRBV9|TRBD1
TGTGCCAGCAGCGTAAAGGGGGCCTCCTACGAGCAGTACTTC
CASSVKGASYEQYF
>TRBJ1-2|TRBV9|-
TGTGCCAGCAGCGTAGACGGCTATGGCTACACCTTC
CASSVDGYGYTF
>TRBJ1-1|TRBV19|TRBD1
TGTGCCAGTAGAGACACAGGGGTAAACACTGAAGCTTTCTTT
CASRDTGVNTEAFF
>TRBJ1-1|TRBV5-1|-
TGCGCCAGCAGCTCTGGAAAATGGGGGGGAAACACTGAAGCTTTCTTT
CASSSGKWGGNTEAFF
>TRBJ2-7|TRBV4-2|-
TGTGCCAGCAGCCCAGCCCACGACACATCCTACGAGCAGTACTTC
CASSPAHDTSYEQYF
>TRBJ2-7|TRBV5-1|-
TGCGCCAGCAGCTTGGGGGGGGTATACGAGCAGTACTTC
CASSLGGVYEQYF
>TRBJ2-7|TRBV6-6|TRBD1
TGTGCCAGCAGTTTCCGACTCGGGACAGCCTCCTACGAGCAGTACTTC
CASSFRLGTASYEQYF
>TRBJ1-4|TRBV13|-
TGTGCCAGCAGCTTCACTCACAGCTCAACTAATGAAAAACTGTTTTTT
CASSFTHSSTNEKLFF
>TRBJ2-1|TRBV18|TRBD2
TGTGCCAGCTCACCTTCCTCGCCGGGGGGCTACAATGAGCAGTTCTTC
CASSPSSPGGYNEQFF
>TRBJ2-2|TRBV9|TRBD2
TGTGCCAGCAGCGTAGCGGCTAGCGGGGGGAACACCGGGGAGCTGTTTTTT
CASSVAASGGNTGELFF
>TRBJ2-1|TRBV27|TRBD2
TGTGCCAGCAGTTGGGGACTAGCGGGGGGGCCCCAGCATGAGCAGTTCTTC
CASSWGLAGGPQHEQFF
>TRBJ1-1|TRBV11-2|-
TGTGCCAGCAGCGCCCGACACTTCACTGAAGCTTTCTTT
CASSARHFTEAFF
>TRBJ2-1|TRBV5-1|TRBD2
TGCGCCAGCAGATCTAGCGGGAGGGCCATCAATGAGCAGTTCTTC
CASRSSGRAINEQFF
>TRBJ2-7|TRBV6-1|-
TGTGCCAGCAGATCGGACAGTCGCTCCTACGAGCAGTACTTC
CASRSDSRSYEQYF
>TRBJ1-4|TRBV5-1|TRBD1
TGCGCCAGCAGCCTATCGACAGGGGGCAGCGAGGAAAAACTGTTTTTT
CASSLSTGGSEEKLFF
>TRBJ2-7|TRBV29-1|-
TGCAGCGTCACTAGATTTGGGGAAGGATCCTACGAGCAGTACTTC
CSVTRFGEGSYEQYF
>TRBJ1-1|TRBV2|-
TGTGCCAGCAGTCCTTTAAGACAGACTAACACTGAAGCTTTCTTT
CASSPLRQTNTEAFF
>TRBJ1-1|TRBV7-6|-
TGTGCCAGCAGCCCCCGGGAACAGGGCACGAACACTGAAGCTTTCTTT
CASSPREQGTNTEAFF
>TRBJ2-3|TRBV5-6|TRBD2
TGTGCCAGCAGCTGGGAGGGGTTCGACAGAGATACGCAGTATTTT
CASSWEGFDRDTQYF
>TRBJ1-5|TRBV30|TRBD1
TGTGCCTGGAGTCGCTCCGGGACAGGGGAACGGCGCAATCAGCCCCAGCATTTT
CAWSRSGTGERRNQPQHF
>TRBJ2-7|TRBV29-1|-
TGCAGCGTTGAAGACCACCCGACAGGCGAGCAGTACTTC
CSVEDHPTGEQYF
>TRBJ2-7|TRBV5-4|TRBD2
TGTGCCAGCAGCTTGGCCAGGGCTAGCGGGGGACCCACCTACGAGCAGTACTTC
CASSLARASGGPTYEQYF
>TRBJ2-1|TRBV14|-
TGTGCCAGCAGGTCCCCCCCGGGTAATGAGCAGTTCTTC
CASRSPPGNEQFF
>TRBJ1-3|TRBV5-6|-
TGTGCCAGCAGCTTCACAGGGCCTGGAAACACCATATATTTT
CASSFTGPGNTIYF
>TRBJ1-2|TRBV7-9|-
TGTGCCGCCTTTGGTGCGGGAGGCTACACCTTC
CAAFGAGGYTF
>TRBJ2-1|TRBV10-3|-
TGTGCCATCAGTGTCGATGGTGGTACAGGTGAGCAGTTCTTC
CAISVDGGTGEQFF
>TRBJ2-2|TRBV19|TRBD1
TGTGCCAGTAGTCCCCGACAGGGGCCCACCGGGGAGCTGTTTTTT
CASSPRQGPTGELFF
>TRBJ1-2|TRBV7-9|-
TGTGCCAGCAGCTTAAACACCCCGGGCTATGGCTACACCTTC
CASSLNTPGYGYTF
>TRBJ1-1|TRBV27|TRBD1
TGTGCCAGCAGTTACGGACAGGGCCTACACACTGAAGCTTTCTTT
CASSYGQGLHTEAFF
>TRBJ2-7|TRBV21-1|-
TGTGCCAGTTGCCCTTTTGGGACTGAGCAGTACTTC
CASCPFGTEQYF
>TRBJ2-3|TRBV5-1|TRBD1
TGCGCCAGCAGCTTGGCGGGACAGGGCTCCACAGATACGCAGTATTTT
CASSLAGQGSTDTQYF
>TRBJ1-1|TRBV18|TRBD1
TGTGCCAGCTCACCCGGGACAGGGTTAGCTGAAGCTTTCTTT
CASSPGTGLAEAFF
>TRBJ2-1|TRBV19|TRBD2
TGTGCCAGTACCTTAGCGGGGGGGCGCGATGAGCAGTTCTTC
CASTLAGGRDEQFF
>TRBJ2-7|TRBV6-5|-
TGTGCCAGCAGTTACCTAGCCGGGTCCACCTACGAGCAGTACTTC
CASSYLAGSTYEQYF
>TRBJ1-2|TRBV5-4|-
TGTGCCAGCAGCTTGCGGGGGACTAACTATGGCTACACCTTC
CASSLRGTNYGYTF
>TRBJ2-2|TRBV9|-
TGTGCCAGCAGCCCGCGGACTGGGAGCACCGGGGAGCTGTTTTTT
CASSPRTGSTGELFF
>TRBJ1-2|TRBV7-8|TRBD1
TGTGCCAGCAGCTCAACAGGGGGCGCCGGCGGCTATGGCTACACCTTC
CASSSTGGAGGYGYTF
>TRBJ1-4|TRBV18|TRBD1
TGTGCCCGCTCACCCGACAGGGGGAGGAATGAAAAACTGATTTTT
CARSPDRGRNEKLIF
>TRBJ2-7|TRBV30|-
TGTGCCTGGAGGGCCGGCGGCTCCTACGAGCAGTACTTC
CAWRAGGSYEQYF
>TRBJ2-5|TRBV14|-
TGTGCCAGCAGCCGGGGACATGAGGAGACCCAGTACTTC
CASSRGHEETQYF
>TRBJ1-2|TRBV6-6|-
TGTGCCAGCAGCTCCCGGGGAAGACAGGTTATTGGCTACACCTTC
CASSSRGRQVIGYTF
>TRBJ1-5|TRBV2|-
TGTGCCAGCACCCGAGACGCGGGGGGCGGCAATCAGCCCCAGCATTTT
CASTRDAGGGNQPQHF
>TRBJ1-1|TRBV6-5|TRBD1
TGTGCCAGCAGTTACGGCCGGACAGGGAACACTGAAGCTTTCTTT
CASSYGRTGNTEAFF
>TRBJ2-1|TRBV2|TRBD2
TGTGCCAGCAGCCTACTAGCGGGATCCGACAATGAGCAGTTCTTC
CASSLLAGSDNEQFF
>TRBJ2-5|TRBV30|TRBD2
TGTGCCTGGAGTTTGAAGGGGAGGGAGCAGTACTTC
CAWSLKGREQYF
>TRBJ1-4|TRBV6-6|-
TGTGCCAGCAGTTACCAAGTGACAGTAAATGAAAAACTGTTTTTT
CASSYQVTVNEKLFF
>TRBJ1-1|TRBV9|TRBD1
TGTGCCAGCAGCGCAGGACAGGGTGTGAACACTGAAGCTTTCTTT
CASSAGQGVNTEAFF
>TRBJ1-1|TRBV30|-
TGTGCCTGGAGTGCTCAGGGTGCTGGCACTGAAGATTTCTTT
CAWSAQGAGTEDFF
>TRBJ2-7|TRBV4-1|TRBD2
TGCGCCAGCAGCCTCGGGACTAGCGGGAACGAGCAGTACTTC
CASSLGTSGNEQYF